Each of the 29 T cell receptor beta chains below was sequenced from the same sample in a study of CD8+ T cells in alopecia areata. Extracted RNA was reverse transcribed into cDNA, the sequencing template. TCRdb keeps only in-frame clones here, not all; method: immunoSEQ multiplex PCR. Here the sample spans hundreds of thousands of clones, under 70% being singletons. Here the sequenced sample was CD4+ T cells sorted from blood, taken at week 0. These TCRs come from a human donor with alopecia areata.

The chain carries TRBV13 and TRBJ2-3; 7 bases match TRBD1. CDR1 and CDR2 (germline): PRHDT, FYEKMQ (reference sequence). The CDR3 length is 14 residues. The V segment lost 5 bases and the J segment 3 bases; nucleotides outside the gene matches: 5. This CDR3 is CASSQGTATDTQYF. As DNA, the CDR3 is TGTGCCAGCAGCCAGGGGACAGCGACAGATACGCAGTATTTT.

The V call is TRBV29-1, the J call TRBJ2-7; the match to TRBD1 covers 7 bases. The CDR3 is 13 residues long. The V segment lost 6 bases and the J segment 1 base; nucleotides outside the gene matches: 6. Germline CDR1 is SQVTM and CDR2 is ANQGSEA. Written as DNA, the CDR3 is TGCAGCGTGGGGGACAGAATGTCCTACGAGCAGTACTTC. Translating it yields CSVGDRMSYEQYF.

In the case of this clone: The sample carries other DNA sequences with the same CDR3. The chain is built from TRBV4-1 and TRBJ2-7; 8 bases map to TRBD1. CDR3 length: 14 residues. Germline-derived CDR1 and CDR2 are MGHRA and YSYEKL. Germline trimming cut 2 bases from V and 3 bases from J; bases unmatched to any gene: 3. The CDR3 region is CASSQPGQGYEQYF. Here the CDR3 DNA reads TGCGCCAGCAGCCAACCAGGACAGGGCTACGAGCAGTACTTC.

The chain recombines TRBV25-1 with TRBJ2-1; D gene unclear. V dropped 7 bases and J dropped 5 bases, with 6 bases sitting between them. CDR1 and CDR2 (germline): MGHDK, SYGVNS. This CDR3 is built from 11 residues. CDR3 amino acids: CASNRNNEQFF. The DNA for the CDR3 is TGTGCCAGCAACAGAAACAATGAGCAGTTCTTC.

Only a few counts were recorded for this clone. CDR3 sequence (DNA): TGCGCCAGCAGCCAAGATGGCTCGAGGGGGTCCTACGAGCAGTACTTC. Translated, it gives CASSQDGSRGSYEQYF. The rearrangement uses TRBV4-3 and TRBJ2-7, with a possible D match to TRBD1 (6 bases). The V gene's germline CDR1 is LGHNA and CDR2 YSLEER. The V and J ends lost 0 bases and 1 base respectively, with 13 bases between them. This CDR3 is built from 16 residues.

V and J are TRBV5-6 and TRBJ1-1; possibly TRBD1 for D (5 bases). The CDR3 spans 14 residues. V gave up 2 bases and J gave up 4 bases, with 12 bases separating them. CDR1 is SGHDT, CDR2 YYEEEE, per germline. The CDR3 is CASSFRALGTEAFF. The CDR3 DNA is TGTGCCAGCAGCTTCAGGGCTTTAGGCACTGAAGCTTTCTTT.

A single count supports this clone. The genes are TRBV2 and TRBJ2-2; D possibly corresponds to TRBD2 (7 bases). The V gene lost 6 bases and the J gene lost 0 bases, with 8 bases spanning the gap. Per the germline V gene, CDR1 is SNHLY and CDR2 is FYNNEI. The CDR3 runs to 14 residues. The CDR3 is CASRRGPNTGELFF. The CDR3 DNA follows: TGTGCCAGCAGGCGGGGGCCGAACACCGGGGAGCTGTTTTTT.

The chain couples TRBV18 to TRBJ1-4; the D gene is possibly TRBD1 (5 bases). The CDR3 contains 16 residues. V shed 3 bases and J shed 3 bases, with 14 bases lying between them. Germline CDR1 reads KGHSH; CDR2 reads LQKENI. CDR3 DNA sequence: TGTGCCAGCTCACCGGACACTACTGGGGCTAATGAAAAACTGTTTTTT. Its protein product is CASSPDTTGANEKLFF.

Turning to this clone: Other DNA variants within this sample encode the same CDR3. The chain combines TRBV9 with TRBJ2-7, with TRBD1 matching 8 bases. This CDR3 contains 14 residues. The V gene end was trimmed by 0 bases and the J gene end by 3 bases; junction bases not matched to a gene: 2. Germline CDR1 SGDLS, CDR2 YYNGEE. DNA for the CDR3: TGTGCCAGCAGCGTAGCCGGGACAGGCTACGAGCAGTACTTC. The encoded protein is CASSVAGTGYEQYF.

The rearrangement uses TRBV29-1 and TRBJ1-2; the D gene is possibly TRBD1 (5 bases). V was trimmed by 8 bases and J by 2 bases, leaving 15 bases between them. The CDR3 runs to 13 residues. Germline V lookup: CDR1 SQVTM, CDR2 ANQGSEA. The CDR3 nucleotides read TGCAGCACCGCTCAGACAGCCAACTATGGCTACACCTTC. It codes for CSTAQTANYGYTF.

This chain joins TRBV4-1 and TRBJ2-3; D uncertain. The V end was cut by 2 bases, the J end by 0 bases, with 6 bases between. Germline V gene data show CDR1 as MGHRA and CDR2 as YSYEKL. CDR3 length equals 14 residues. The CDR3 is CASSQLGSTDTQYF. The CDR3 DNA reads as TGCGCCAGCAGCCAACTAGGGAGCACAGATACGCAGTATTTT.

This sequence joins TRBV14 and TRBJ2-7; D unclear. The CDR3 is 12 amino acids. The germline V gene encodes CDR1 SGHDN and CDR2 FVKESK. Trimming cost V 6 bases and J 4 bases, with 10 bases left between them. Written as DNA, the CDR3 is TGTGCCAGCAGTCTTACAAGATACGAGCAGTACTTC. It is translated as CASSLTRYEQYF.

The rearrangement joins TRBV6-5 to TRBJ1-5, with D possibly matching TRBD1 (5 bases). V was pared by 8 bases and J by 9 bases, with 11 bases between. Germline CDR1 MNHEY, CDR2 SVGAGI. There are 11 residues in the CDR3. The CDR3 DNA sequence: TGTGCCAGCGGGCTGGGGGGGCCCCAGCATTTT. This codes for CASGLGGPQHF.

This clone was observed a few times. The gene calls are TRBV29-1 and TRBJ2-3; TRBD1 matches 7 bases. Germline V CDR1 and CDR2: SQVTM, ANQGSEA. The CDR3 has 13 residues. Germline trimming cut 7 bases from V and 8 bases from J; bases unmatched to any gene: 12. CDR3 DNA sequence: TGCAGCGCCACCCGGGACAGTGGGTCTACGCAGTATTTT. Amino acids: CSATRDSGSTQYF.

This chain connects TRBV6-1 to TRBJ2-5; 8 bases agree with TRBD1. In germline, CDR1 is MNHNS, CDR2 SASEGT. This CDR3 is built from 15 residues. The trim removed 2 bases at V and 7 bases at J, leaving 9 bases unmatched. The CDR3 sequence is CASSENYRGKGTQYF. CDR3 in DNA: TGTGCCAGCAGTGAAAATTACAGGGGGAAGGGGACCCAGTACTTC.

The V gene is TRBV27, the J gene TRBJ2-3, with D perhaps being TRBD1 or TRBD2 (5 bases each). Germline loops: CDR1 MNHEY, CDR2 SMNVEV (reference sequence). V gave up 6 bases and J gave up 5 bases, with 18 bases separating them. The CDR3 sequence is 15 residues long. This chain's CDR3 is CASSLRGQNVDTQYF. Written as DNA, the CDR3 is TGTGCCAGCAGCCTACGGGGCCAGAACGTAGATACGCAGTATTTT.

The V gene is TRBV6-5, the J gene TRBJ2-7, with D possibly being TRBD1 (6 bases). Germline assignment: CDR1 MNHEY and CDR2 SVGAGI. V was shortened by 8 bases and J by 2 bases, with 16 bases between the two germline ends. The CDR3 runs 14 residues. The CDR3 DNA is TGTGCCAGCCGCATGGGGCAGGGGACCTACGAGCAGTACTTC. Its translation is CASRMGQGTYEQYF.

The CDR3 spells CAGAVPNTEAFF. Written as DNA, the CDR3 is TGTGCCGGGGCAGTCCCCAACACTGAAGCTTTCTTT. V usage is TRBV30 and J usage is TRBJ1-1, with D possibly being TRBD1 (5 bases). Germline V gene lookup returns CDR1 GTSNPN and CDR2 SVGIG (reference sequence). Trimming removed 8 bases from V and 2 bases from J, with 12 bases in between. CDR3 length equals 12 residues. The variable domain in full, completed from reference TRBV30 and TRBJ1-1, reads SQTIHQWPATLVQPVGSPLSLECTVEGTSNPNLYWYRQAAGRGLQLLFYSVGIGQISSEVPQNLSASRPQDRQFILSSKKLLLSDSGFYLCAGAVPNTEAFFGQGTRLTVV.

CDR3 sequence reads: CASSMGQGNEQFF. CDR3 coding DNA: TGTGCCAGTAGTATGGGACAGGGGAACGAGCAGTTCTTC. The rearrangement joins TRBV19 to TRBJ2-1; 10 bases match TRBD1. Germline loops: CDR1 LNHDA, CDR2 SQIVND (reference sequence). V shed 3 bases and J 10 bases; nucleotides not matched to a gene: 3. The CDR3 covers 13 residues. The full variable domain, in which reference TRBV19 and TRBJ2-1 provide the parts outside the CDR3, is DGGITQSPKYLFRKEGQNVTLSCEQNLNHDAMYWYRQDPGQGLRLIYYSQIVNDFQKGDIAEGYSVSREKKESFPLTVTSAQKNPTAFYLCASSMGQGNEQFFGPGTRLTVL.

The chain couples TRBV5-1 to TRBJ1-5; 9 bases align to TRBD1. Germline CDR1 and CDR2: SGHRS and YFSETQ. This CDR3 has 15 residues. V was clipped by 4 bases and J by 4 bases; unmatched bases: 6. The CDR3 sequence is CASSSTGGQNQPQHF. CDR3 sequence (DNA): TGCGCCAGCAGCAGTACAGGGGGCCAAAATCAGCCCCAGCATTTT.

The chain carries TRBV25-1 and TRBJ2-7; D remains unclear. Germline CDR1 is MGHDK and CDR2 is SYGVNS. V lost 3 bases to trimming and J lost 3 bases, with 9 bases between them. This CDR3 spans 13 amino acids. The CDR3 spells CASSEAPFYEQYF. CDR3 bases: TGTGCCAGCAGTGAGGCACCGTTCTACGAGCAGTACTTC.

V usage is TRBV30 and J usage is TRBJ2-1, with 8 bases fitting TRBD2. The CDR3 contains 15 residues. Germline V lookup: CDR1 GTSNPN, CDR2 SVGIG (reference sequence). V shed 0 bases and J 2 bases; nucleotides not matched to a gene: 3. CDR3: CAWSVERGTYNEQFF. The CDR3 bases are TGTGCCTGGAGTGTGGAGCGGGGGACCTACAATGAGCAGTTCTTC.

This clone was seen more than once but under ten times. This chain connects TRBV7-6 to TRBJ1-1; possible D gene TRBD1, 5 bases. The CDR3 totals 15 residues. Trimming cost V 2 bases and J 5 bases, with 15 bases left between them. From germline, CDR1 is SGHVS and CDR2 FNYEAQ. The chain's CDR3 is CASSLNPGSGTEAFF. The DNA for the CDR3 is TGTGCCAGCAGCTTAAACCCAGGTTCAGGGACTGAAGCTTTCTTT.

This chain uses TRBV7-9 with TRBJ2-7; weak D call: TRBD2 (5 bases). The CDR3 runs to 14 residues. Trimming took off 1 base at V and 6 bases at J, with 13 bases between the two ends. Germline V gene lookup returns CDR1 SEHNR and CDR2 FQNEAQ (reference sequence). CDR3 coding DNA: TGTGCCAGCAGCTTAGTACGGGGTGGAAGCGAGCAGTACTTC. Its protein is CASSLVRGGSEQYF.

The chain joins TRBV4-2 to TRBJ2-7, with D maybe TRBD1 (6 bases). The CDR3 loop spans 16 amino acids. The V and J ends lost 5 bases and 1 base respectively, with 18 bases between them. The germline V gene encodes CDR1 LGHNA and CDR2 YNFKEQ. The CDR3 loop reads CASSSKLGTSSYEQYF. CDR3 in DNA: TGTGCCAGCAGCTCAAAGCTCGGGACATCGTCCTACGAGCAGTACTTC.

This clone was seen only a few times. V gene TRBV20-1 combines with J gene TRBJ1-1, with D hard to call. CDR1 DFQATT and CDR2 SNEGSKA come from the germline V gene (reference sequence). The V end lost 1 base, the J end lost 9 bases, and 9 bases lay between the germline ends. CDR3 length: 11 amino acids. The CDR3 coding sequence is TGCAGTGCTAGAGTGAGGACTAAAGCTTTCTTT. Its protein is CSARVRTKAFF.

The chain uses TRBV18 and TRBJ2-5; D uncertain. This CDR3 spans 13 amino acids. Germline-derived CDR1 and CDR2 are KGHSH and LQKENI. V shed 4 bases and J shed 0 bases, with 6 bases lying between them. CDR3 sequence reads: CASSQSDQETQYF. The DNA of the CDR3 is TGTGCCAGCTCACAGTCGGACCAAGAGACCCAGTACTTC. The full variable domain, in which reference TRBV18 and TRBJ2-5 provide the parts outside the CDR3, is NAGVMQNPRHLVRRRGQEARLRCSPMKGHSHVYWYRQLPEEGLKFMVYLQKENIIDESGMPKERFSAEFPKEGPSILRIQQVVRGDSAAYFCASSQSDQETQYFGPGTRLLVL.

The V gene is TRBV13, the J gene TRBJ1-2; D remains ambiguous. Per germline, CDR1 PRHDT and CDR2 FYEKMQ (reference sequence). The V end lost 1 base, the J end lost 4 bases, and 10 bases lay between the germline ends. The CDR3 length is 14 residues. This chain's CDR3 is CASSLVGNVYGYTF. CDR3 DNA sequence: TGTGCCAGCAGCTTAGTGGGGAATGTCTATGGCTACACCTTC.

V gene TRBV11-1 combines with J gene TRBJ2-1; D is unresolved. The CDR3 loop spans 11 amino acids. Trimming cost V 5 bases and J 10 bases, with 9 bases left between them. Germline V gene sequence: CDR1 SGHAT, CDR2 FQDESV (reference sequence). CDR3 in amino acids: CASSTREEQFF. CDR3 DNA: TGTGCCAGCAGCACCAGAGAGGAGCAGTTCTTC. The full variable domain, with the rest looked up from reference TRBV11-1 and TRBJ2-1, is EAEVAQSPRYKITEKSQAVAFWCDPISGHATLYWYRQILGQGPELLVQFQDESVVDDSQLPKDRFSAERLKGVDSTLKIQPAELGDSAMYLCASSTREEQFFGPGTRLTVL.